This T cell receptor beta chain is from a study of blood T cell repertoires in COVID-19 (dated by TCRdb to the early 2020s). Regarding the complete study: Samples from collaborators originated in the United States, Italy and Spain and spanned both the acute and convalescent phases of COVID-19. The prospective study material was composed of cDNA or gDNA derived from T cells, B-cell-depleted T cells, or PBMCs. Subjects who had been exposed to COVID-19, were actively infected with it, or had recovered from it provided the deeply sampled blood TCRbeta repertoires that made up the dataset. The repertoires were made available in a free public database intended to serve as a resource for research on the immune response to SARS-CoV-2. The samples were drawn from the first 160 participants of the ongoing ImmuneRACE study and from over a thousand subjects provided by 6 global collaborators. Sample metadata almost always included a de-identified subject ID, COVID-19 status, age in years and sex. Where available, HLA class I and class II types were taken from metadata supplied by the sample provider and were not determined by assay-based typing.

Results and caveats for the whole study, not just this receptor: Clinical and demographic metadata were provided uncurated, with the amount varying by source and participant.

Measured from the cysteine to the phenylalanine, the CDR3 is 13 residues long. The kept DNA is CDR3 alone, 39 bases in frame from the first base. From the germline V gene (reference sequence), CDR1 is MNHEY and CDR2 is SMNVEV. The junction carries 9 bases between V and J, which are trimmed by 7 bases and 0 bases respectively. In the case of this clone: Which antigen it targets is not known. No quality values exist for individual bases; no much larger clone is one base distant.

Each collaborating institution followed its own protocols to collect whole blood in K2EDTA tubes. For TCRbeta analysis, collaborators shipped samples in one of three forms: frozen whole blood, isolated PBMCs, or DNA extracted from either of those sample types. The immunoSEQ Assay, a bias-controlled multiplex PCR, was used to amplify TCRbeta CDR3 regions from genomic DNA. The study's own analysis went as follows. Nucleated cell counts per sample were estimated from amplification of reference gene primers within the assay. To quantify the absolute abundance of each unique TCRbeta CDR3 rearrangement, sequence reads were collapsed and filtered. For each sample, productive Simpson clonality was calculated as the square root of Simpson's diversity index across productive rearrangements. TCRdb re-hosts the immuneACCESS table, in-frame sequences only. Its copies lack some clones; in the studies checked, an unresolved V gene accounts for under half of them, and the cause for the rest is not known. V and J calls and clone size are as listed in that table; D and trimming were resolved from the DNA. The sample profile shows about 39,000 clones; approximately 83% of them were found once. More than 4.5% of the sample belongs to the ten largest clones.

The TCR comes from a man aged 35 to 55 with active COVID-19. Sequencing was carried out using peripheral blood. The chain links TRBV27 with TRBJ1-2, and TRBD1 may be the D gene, going by 6 matching bases. The nucleotide sequence reads TGTGCCAGCATGGACAGCACTAACTATGGCTACACCTTC. Its amino acids are CASMDSTNYGYTF.